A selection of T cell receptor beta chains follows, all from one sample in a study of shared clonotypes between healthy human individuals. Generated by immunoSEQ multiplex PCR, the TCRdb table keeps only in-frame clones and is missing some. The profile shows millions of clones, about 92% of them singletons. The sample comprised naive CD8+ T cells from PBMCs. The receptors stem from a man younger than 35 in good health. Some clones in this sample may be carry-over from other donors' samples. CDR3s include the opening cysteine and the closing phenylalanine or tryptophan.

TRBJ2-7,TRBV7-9,CASSREYEQYF
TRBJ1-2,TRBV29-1,CSVEQDAFPYGYTF
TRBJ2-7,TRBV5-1,CASSFKAGTYEQYF
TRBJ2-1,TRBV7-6,CASSSTPQRHEQFF
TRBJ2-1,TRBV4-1,CASSPLGGVSNEQFF
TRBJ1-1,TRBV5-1,CASSLDRVFTEAFF
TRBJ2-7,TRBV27,CASSSRSRVYEQYF
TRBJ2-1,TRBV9,CASSVRGGNNEQFF
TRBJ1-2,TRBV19,CASSNFPSDNYGYTF
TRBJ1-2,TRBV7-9,CASSLIGRGQPYTF
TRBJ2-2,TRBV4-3,CASSQDGVDFLNTGELFF
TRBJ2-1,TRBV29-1,CSAVGSYNEQFF
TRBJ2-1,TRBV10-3,CAISEPLERGNEQFF